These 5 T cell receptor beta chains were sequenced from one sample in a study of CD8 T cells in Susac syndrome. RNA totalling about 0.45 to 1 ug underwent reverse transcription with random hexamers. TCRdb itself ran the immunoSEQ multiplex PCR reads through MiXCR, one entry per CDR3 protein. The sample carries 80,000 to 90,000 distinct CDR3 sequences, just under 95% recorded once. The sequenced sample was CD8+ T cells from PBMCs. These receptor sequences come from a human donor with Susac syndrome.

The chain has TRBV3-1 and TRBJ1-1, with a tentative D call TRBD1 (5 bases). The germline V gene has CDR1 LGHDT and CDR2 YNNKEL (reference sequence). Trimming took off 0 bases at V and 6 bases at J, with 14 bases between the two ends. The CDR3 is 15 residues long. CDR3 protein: CASSQEAMGGSEAFF. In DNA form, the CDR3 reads TGTGCCAGCAGCCAAGAAGCCATGGGGGGTTCTGAAGCTTTCTTT.

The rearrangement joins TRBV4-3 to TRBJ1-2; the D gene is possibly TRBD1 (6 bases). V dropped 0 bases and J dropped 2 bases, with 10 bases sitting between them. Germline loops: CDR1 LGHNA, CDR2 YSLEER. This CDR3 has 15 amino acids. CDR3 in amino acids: CASSQDSQGNYGYTF. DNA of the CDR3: TGCGCCAGCAGCCAAGATTCGCAGGGGAACTATGGCTACACCTTC.

CDR3 coding DNA: TGCAGCGTTCTACTAGCGGGAGTAGTCAATGAGCAGTTCTTC. Its translation is CSVLLAGVVNEQFF. This chain joins TRBV29-1 and TRBJ2-1; 11 bases line up with TRBD2. The germline CDR1 and CDR2 sequences are SQVTM and ANQGSEA. After removal of 5 bases from V and 6 bases from J, the junction contained 6 bases not matched to a gene. This CDR3 contains 14 residues.

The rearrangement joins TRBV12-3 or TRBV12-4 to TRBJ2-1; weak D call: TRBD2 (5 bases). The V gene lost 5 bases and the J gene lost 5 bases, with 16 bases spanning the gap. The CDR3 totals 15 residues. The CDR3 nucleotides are TGTGCCAGCAGTCCAACTAGTTTTCGGGACAATGAGCAGTTCTTC. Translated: CASSPTSFRDNEQFF.

The CDR3 nucleotides are TGCAGCGCCGGAGGACTAAATACGCAGTATTTT. Encoded protein: CSAGGLNTQYF. This chain uses TRBV29-1 with TRBJ2-3, with D perhaps matching TRBD2 (6 bases). The V end lost 7 bases, the J end lost 7 bases, and 12 bases lay between the germline ends. Germline assignment: CDR1 SQVTM and CDR2 ANQGSEA. The CDR3 spans 11 residues.